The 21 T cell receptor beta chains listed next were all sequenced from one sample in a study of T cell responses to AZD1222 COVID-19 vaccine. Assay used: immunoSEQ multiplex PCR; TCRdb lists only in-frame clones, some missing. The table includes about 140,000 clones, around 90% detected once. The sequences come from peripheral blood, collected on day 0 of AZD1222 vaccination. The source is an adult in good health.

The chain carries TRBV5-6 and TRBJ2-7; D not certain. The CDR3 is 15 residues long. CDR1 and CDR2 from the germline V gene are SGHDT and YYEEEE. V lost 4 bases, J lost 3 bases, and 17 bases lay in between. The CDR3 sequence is CASSGGLGVSYEQYF. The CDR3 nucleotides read TGTGCCAGCAGCGGCGGCCTTGGCGTGAGCTACGAGCAGTACTTC. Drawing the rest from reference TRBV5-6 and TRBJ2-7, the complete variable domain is DAGVTQSPTHLIKTRGQQVTLRCSPKSGHDTVSWYQQALGQGPQFIFQYYEEEERQRGNFPDRFSGHQFPNYSSELNVNALLLGDSALYLCASSGGLGVSYEQYFGPGTRLTVT.

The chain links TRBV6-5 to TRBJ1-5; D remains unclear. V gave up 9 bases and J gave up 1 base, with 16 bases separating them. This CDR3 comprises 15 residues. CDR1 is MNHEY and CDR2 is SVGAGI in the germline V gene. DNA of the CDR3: TGTGCCAGTCGTCGGGCCCACCTCAGCAATCAGCCCCAGCATTTT. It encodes CASRRAHLSNQPQHF.

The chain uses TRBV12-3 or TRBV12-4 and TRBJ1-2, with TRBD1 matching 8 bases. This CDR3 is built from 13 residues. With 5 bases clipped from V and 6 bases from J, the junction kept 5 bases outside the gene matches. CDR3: CASSLGTGHGYTF. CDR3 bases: TGTGCCAGCAGTCTAGGGACAGGTCATGGCTACACCTTC.

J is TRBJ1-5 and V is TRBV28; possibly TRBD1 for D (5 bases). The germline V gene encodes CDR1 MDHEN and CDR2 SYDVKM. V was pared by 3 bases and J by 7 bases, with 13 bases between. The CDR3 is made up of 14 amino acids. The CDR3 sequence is CASSFDSGRQPQHF. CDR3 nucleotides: TGTGCCAGCAGTTTTGATTCGGGGCGCCAGCCCCAGCATTTT.

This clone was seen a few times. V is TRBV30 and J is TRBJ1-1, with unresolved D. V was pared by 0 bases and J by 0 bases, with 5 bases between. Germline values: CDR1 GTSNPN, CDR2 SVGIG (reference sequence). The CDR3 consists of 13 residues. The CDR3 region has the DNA TGTGCCTGGAGTGTTGATCTGAACACTGAAGCTTTCTTT. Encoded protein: CAWSVDLNTEAFF.

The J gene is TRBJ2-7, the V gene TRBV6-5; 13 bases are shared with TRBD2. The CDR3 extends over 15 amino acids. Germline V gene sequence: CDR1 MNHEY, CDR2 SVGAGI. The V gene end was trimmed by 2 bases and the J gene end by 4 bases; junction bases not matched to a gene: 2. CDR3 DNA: TGTGCCAGCAGTTACGGACTAGCGGGAGAGTACGAGCAGTACTTC. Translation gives CASSYGLAGEYEQYF.

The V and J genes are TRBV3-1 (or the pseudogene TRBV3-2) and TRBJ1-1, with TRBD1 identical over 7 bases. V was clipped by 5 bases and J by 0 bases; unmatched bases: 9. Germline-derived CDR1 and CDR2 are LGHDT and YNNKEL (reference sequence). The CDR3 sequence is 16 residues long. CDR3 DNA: TGTGCCAGCAGCTCCCCGACAGGGACGTTGAACACTGAAGCTTTCTTT. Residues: CASSSPTGTLNTEAFF.

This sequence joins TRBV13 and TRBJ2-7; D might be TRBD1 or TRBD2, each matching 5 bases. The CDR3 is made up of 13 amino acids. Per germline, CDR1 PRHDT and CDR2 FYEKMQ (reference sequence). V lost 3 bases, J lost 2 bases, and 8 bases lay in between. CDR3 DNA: TGTGCCAGCAGCTTTCAGGGAGCCTACGAGCAGTACTTC. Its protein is CASSFQGAYEQYF.

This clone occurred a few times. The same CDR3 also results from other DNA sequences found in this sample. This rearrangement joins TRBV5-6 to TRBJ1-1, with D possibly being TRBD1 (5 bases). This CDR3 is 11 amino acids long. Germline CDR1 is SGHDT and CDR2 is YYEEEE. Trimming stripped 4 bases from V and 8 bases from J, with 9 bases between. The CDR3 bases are TGTGCCAGCAGCCTCTACAGGGAAGCTTTCTTT. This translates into CASSLYREAFF.

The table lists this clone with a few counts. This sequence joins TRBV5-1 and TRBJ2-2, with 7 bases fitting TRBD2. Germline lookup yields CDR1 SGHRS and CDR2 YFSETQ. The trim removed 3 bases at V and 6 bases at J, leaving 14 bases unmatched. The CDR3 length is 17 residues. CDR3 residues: CASSSNPPGLEAGELFF. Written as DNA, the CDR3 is TGCGCCAGCAGCTCCAATCCTCCAGGACTAGAGGCCGGGGAGCTGTTTTTT.

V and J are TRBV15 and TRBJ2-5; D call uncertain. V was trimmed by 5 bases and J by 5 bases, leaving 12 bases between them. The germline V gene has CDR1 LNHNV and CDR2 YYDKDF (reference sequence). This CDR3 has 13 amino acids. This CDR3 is CATSPRKGETQYF. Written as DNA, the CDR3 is TGTGCCACCAGCCCCCGGAAAGGCGAGACCCAGTACTTC.

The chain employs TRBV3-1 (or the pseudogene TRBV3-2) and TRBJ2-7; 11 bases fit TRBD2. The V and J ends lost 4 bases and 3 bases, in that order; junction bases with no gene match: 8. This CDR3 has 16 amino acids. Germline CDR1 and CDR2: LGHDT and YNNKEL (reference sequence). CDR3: CASSPTSGRGVYEQYF. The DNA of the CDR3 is TGTGCCAGCAGCCCCACTAGCGGGAGAGGGGTCTACGAGCAGTACTTC.

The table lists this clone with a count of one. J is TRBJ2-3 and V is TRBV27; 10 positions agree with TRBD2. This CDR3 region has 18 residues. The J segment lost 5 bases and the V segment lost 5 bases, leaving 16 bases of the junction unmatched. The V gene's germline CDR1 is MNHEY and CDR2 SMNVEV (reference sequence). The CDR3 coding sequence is TGTGCCAGCAGTATAACTAGCGGGGTACCAGTGATCCGAGATACGCAGTATTTT. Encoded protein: CASSITSGVPVIRDTQYF.

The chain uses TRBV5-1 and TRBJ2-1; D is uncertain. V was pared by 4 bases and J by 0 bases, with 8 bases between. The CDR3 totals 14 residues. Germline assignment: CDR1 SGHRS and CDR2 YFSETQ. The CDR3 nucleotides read TGCGCCAGCAGCGAGGCGCTCTCCTACAATGAGCAGTTCTTC. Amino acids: CASSEALSYNEQFF.

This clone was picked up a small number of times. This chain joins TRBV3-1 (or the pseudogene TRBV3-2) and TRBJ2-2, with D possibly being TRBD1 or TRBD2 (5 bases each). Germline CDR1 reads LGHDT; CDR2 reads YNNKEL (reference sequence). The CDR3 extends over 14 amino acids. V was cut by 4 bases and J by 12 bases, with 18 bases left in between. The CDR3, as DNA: TGTGCCAGCAGCCTACTTTCCGGGGCAGGGAAGCTGTTTTTT. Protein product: CASSLLSGAGKLFF.

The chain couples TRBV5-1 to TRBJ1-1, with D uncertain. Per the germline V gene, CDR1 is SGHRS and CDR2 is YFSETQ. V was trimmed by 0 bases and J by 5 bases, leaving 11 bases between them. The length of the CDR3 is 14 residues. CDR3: CASSLGQPGTEAFF. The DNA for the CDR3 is TGCGCCAGCAGCTTGGGACAACCCGGGACTGAAGCTTTCTTT.

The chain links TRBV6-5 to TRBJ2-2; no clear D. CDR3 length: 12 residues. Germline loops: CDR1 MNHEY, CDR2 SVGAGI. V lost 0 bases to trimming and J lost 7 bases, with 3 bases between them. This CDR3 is CASSYSDGELFF. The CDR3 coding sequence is TGTGCCAGCAGTTACTCCGACGGGGAGCTGTTTTTT.

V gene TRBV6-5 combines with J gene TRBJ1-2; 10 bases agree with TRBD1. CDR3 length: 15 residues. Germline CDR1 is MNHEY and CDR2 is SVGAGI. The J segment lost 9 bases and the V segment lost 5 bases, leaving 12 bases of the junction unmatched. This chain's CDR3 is CASSPLAGTGASYTF. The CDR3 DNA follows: TGTGCCAGCAGTCCCCTCGCTGGGACAGGGGCAAGCTACACCTTC.

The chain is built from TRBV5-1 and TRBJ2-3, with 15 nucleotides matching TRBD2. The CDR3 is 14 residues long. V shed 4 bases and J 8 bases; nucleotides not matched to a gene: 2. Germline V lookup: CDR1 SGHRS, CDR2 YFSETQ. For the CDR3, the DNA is TGCGCCAGCAGCCCGGGACTAGCGGGAGGTACGCAGTATTTT. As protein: CASSPGLAGGTQYF.

The CDR3 sequence: CASSQVWSEQYF. The CDR3 DNA sequence: TGTGCCAGCAGTCAGGTCTGGAGCGAGCAGTACTTC. This chain joins TRBV28 and TRBJ2-7; no definite D call. Germline values: CDR1 MDHEN, CDR2 SYDVKM. The CDR3 length is 12 residues. Trimming took off 5 bases at V and 6 bases at J, with 11 bases between the two ends.

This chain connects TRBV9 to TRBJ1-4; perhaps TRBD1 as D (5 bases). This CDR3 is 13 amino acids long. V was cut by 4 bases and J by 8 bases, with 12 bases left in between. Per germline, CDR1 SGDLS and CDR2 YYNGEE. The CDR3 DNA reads TGTGCCAGCAGCCGAGGGACGGAAGAAAAACTGTTTTTT. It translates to CASSRGTEEKLFF.